This T cell receptor beta chain was found in a study of Ad26.COV2.S vaccination and SARS-CoV-2 variants. Across the study: A COV1001 Ad26.COV2.S trial-arm participant provided the sample. Intramuscularly, Ad26.COV2.S was given either once or twice, 56 days apart.

Indicated treatment: some 19 received Ad26.COV2.S at low or high dose, single or two shots; five or six received placebo; per-sample allocation not given. On day 63 after the first injection, vaccine and placebo recipients gave samples. Data came from immunoSEQ multiplex PCR; TCRdb stores just in-frame clones and leaves some out. The table lists roughly 270,000 clones, approximately 89% of them singletons. General observations from the study: From the TCR breadth and depth analyses, total T cell responses may have been underestimated.

The CDR3 has 15 amino acids. V was clipped by 0 bases and J by 4 bases, with 10 bases between them. CDR1 is LNHNV and CDR2 is YYDKDF in the germline V gene (reference sequence). Details on this clone: As yet, its antigen is unknown.

The V gene is TRBV15, the J gene TRBJ1-5; D is unclear. This TCR derives from a person between 18 and 59 years old who received the Ad26.COV2.S COVID-19 vaccine or a placebo. Sequencing used peripheral blood, obtained in a trial of Ad26.COV2.S vaccine versus placebo. The CDR3 protein is CATSRDQGPNQPQHF. In DNA, the CDR3 is TGTGCCACCAGCAGAGATCAAGGGCCTAATCAGCCCCAGCATTTT.